The 31 T cell receptor beta chains reported below all come from one sample, sequenced in a study of PD-1 blockade in mismatch repair-deficient tumors. The table came from immunoSEQ multiplex PCR; TCRdb's copy has only in-frame clones and leaves some out. The profile shows 77,000 or so clones, around 80% of them singletons. The sequencing used peripheral blood, collected 44 weeks after starting pembrolizumab. The receptors here all came from an adult with mismatch repair-deficient cancer.

This clone was counted once. This chain joins TRBV19 and TRBJ1-4, with 8 bases that match TRBD1. The V gene end was trimmed by 3 bases and the J gene end by 5 bases; junction bases not matched to a gene: 5. Germline CDR1 and CDR2: LNHDA and SQIVND (reference sequence). The CDR3 is 15 residues long. The CDR3 nucleotides read TGTGCCAGTAGTATCGGGGGACAGGAAAATGAAAAACTGTTTTTT. It codes for CASSIGGQENEKLFF.

J is TRBJ2-5 and V is TRBV5-5, with 9 bases fitting TRBD1. The J segment lost 5 bases and the V segment lost 4 bases, leaving 6 bases of the junction unmatched. This CDR3 has 14 amino acids. Germline loops: CDR1 SGHKS, CDR2 YYEKEE (reference sequence). Written as DNA, the CDR3 is TGTGCCAGCAGCGGAGCGACAGGGGGGGAGACCCAGTACTTC. Amino acid sequence: CASSGATGGETQYF.

V and J are TRBV27 and TRBJ2-7, with D possibly being TRBD1 (5 bases). Trimming cost V 4 bases and J 1 base, with 8 bases left between them. Germline V CDR1 and CDR2: MNHEY, SMNVEV (reference sequence). The CDR3 contains 13 residues. The CDR3 here is CASSWGSSYEQYF. In DNA form, the CDR3 reads TGTGCCAGCAGTTGGGGCAGTTCCTACGAGCAGTACTTC.

The V gene is TRBV19, the J gene TRBJ1-5; D might be TRBD1 (6 bases). Trimming stripped 5 bases from V and 1 base from J, with 18 bases between. CDR1 is LNHDA, CDR2 SQIVND, per germline (reference sequence). The CDR3 extends over 17 amino acids. The DNA for the CDR3 is TGTGCCAGTAGTTTAGTCGGGGGGGCAAGGAGCAATCAGCCCCAGCATTTT. It codes for CASSLVGGARSNQPQHF.

The sample holds a few counts of this clone. The V gene is TRBV29-1, the J gene TRBJ1-5; D gene ambiguous. Germline CDR1 and CDR2: SQVTM and ANQGSEA. V shed 7 bases and J shed 1 base, with 14 bases lying between them. The length of the CDR3 is 14 residues. The CDR3, as DNA: TGCAGCGCCCTGACGGGTGGAAGCAATCAGCCCCAGCATTTT. Protein: CSALTGGSNQPQHF.

In DNA, the CDR3 is TGCAGCGTTGCAGTCGAGACCCAGTACTTC. Protein: CSVAVETQYF. The V gene is TRBV29-1, the J gene TRBJ2-5; no firm D call. Germline V gene lookup returns CDR1 SQVTM and CDR2 ANQGSEA. V shed 4 bases and J shed 5 bases, with 5 bases lying between them. This CDR3 comprises 10 residues.

A note on this clone: One junction end disagrees with the germline gene, perhaps due to a read error. The chain recombines TRBV5-4 with TRBJ2-7; 7 positions agree with TRBD1. CDR1 and CDR2 from the germline V gene are SGHNT and YYREEE (reference sequence). This CDR3 spans 14 amino acids. The CDR3 nucleotides are TGCGCCAGCAGCCAAGAAGACAGGGCCTACGAGCAGTACTTC. As protein: CASSQEDRAYEQYF. Together with reference TRBV5-4 and TRBJ2-7, the CDR3 gives the full variable domain: ETGVTQSPTHLIKTRGQQVTLRCSSQSGHNTVSWYQQALGQGPQFIFQYYREEENGRGNFPPRFSGLQFPNYSSELNVNALELDDSALYLCASSQEDRAYEQYFGPGTRLTVT.

The V call is TRBV4-1, the J call TRBJ1-1; TRBD1 is a possible D gene (5 bases). V was clipped by 1 base and J by 0 bases, with 6 bases between them. The CDR3 is 14 amino acids. Per the germline V gene, CDR1 is MGHRA and CDR2 is YSYEKL. The CDR3 is CASSQVGLNTEAFF. CDR3 DNA sequence: TGCGCCAGCAGCCAAGTGGGGCTGAACACTGAAGCTTTCTTT.

V gene TRBV7-9 combines with J gene TRBJ2-2; D ambiguous. CDR1 SEHNR and CDR2 FQNEAQ come from the germline V gene (reference sequence). This CDR3 contains 13 residues. V was clipped by 8 bases and J by 4 bases, with 11 bases between them. The CDR3 sequence is CASGWEGTGELFF. The CDR3 coding sequence is TGTGCCAGCGGCTGGGAAGGCACCGGGGAGCTGTTTTTT. The full variable domain, its missing parts supplied by reference TRBV7-9 and TRBJ2-2, is DTGVSQNPRHKITKRGQNVTFRCDPISEHNRLYWYRQTLGQGPEFLTYFQNEAQLEKSRLLSDRFSAERPKGSFSTLEIQRTEQGDSAMYLCASGWEGTGELFFGEGSRLTVL.

The rearrangement uses TRBV10-3 and TRBJ2-2; TRBD1 aligns across 8 bases. The CDR3 is made up of 18 amino acids. Losses at the gene ends were 3 bases for V and 0 bases for J; bases not matched to a gene: 9. Germline-derived CDR1 and CDR2 are ENHRY and SYGVKD. CDR3 nucleotide sequence: TGTGCCATCAGTGACCGGACAGGGAGAGTCCCGAACACCGGGGAGCTGTTTTTT. Translation: CAISDRTGRVPNTGELFF.

This clone has just one count. The gene calls are TRBV15 and TRBJ1-1; D not certain. The CDR3 is 15 amino acids. With 8 bases removed from V and 0 bases from J, the gap between germline ends came to 16 bases. Germline CDR1 is LNHNV and CDR2 is YYDKDF (reference sequence). The DNA for the CDR3 is TGTGCCACCTCAGAGGTAGGACGCATGAACACTGAAGCTTTCTTT. Protein sequence: CATSEVGRMNTEAFF.

This chain connects TRBV7-2 to TRBJ2-1, with D possibly being TRBD2 (6 bases). The CDR3 runs to 14 residues. Germline V gene data show CDR1 as SGHTA and CDR2 as FQGNSA. Trimming took 2 bases from V and 2 from J, leaving 7 bases between them. This CDR3 reads CASSLREAYNEQFF. In DNA form, the CDR3 reads TGTGCCAGCAGCTTAAGGGAGGCCTACAATGAGCAGTTCTTC. Full variable domain (remainder filled in from reference TRBV7-2 and TRBJ2-1): GAGVSQSPSNKVTEKGKDVELRCDPISGHTALYWYRQSLGQGLEFLIYFQGNSAPDKSGLPSDRFSAERTGGSVSTLTIQRTQQEDSAVYLCASSLREAYNEQFFGPGTRLTVL.

This clone was found once. V is TRBV18 and J is TRBJ2-7, with D possibly matching TRBD1 (6 bases). V lost 7 bases and J 5 bases, leaving 18 bases between the germline ends. CDR3 length: 14 amino acids. CDR1 and CDR2 from the germline V gene are KGHSH and LQKENI. The CDR3 sequence: CASLQGQGRNEQYF. DNA for the CDR3: TGTGCCAGCTTACAGGGTCAAGGACGGAACGAGCAGTACTTC.

This clone was picked up one time. The V gene is TRBV4-3, the J gene TRBJ1-5; D is unresolved. The CDR3 has 18 residues. Germline-derived CDR1 and CDR2 are LGHNA and YSLEER. The V gene lost 0 bases and the J gene lost 0 bases, with 15 bases spanning the gap. CDR3 nucleotides: TGCGCCAGCAGCCAAGATCTGGCGACGGAGTATAGCAATCAGCCCCAGCATTTT. It specifies CASSQDLATEYSNQPQHF.

The chain employs TRBV7-3 and TRBJ2-7; 9 nucleotides align to TRBD1. Germline CDR1 and CDR2: SGHTA and FQGTGA. The V segment lost 0 bases and the J segment 2 bases; nucleotides outside the gene matches: 5. CDR3 length equals 16 residues. The CDR3 nucleotides are TGTGCCAGCAGCTTAACCCCGGGACAGGGCCCCTACGAGCAGTACTTC. Its translation: CASSLTPGQGPYEQYF. Using reference TRBV7-3 and TRBJ2-7 for the parts outside the CDR3, the full variable domain is GAGVSQTPSNKVTEKGKYVELRCDPISGHTALYWYRQSLGQGPEFLIYFQGTGAADDSGLPNDRFFAVRPEGSVSTLKIQRTERGDSAVYLCASSLTPGQGPYEQYFGPGTRLTVT.

The count of this clone is one. The rearrangement joins TRBV30 to TRBJ2-3; no clear D gene. Germline values: CDR1 GTSNPN, CDR2 SVGIG (reference sequence). The CDR3 contains 14 residues. V was clipped by 2 bases and J by 2 bases, with 11 bases between them. The CDR3 loop reads CAWSYPGDTDTQYF. For the CDR3, the DNA is TGTGCCTGGAGTTACCCCGGTGACACAGATACGCAGTATTTT.

The V and J genes are TRBV19 and TRBJ1-4, with a tentative D call TRBD1 (6 bases). This CDR3 is built from 15 residues. Trimming cost V 3 bases and J 3 bases, with 11 bases left between them. CDR1 and CDR2 (germline): LNHDA, SQIVND (reference sequence). The CDR3 DNA reads TGTGCCAGTAGTATCCAGAAGGGGGCTAATGAAAAACTGTTTTTT. This translates into CASSIQKGANEKLFF. Looking up the rest from reference TRBV19 and TRBJ1-4 gives the full variable domain: DGGITQSPKYLFRKEGQNVTLSCEQNLNHDAMYWYRQDPGQGLRLIYYSQIVNDFQKGDIAEGYSVSREKKESFPLTVTSAQKNPTAFYLCASSIQKGANEKLFFGSGTQLSVL.

About this clone itself: A junction boundary mismatches the germline segment, possibly from a read error. The chain uses TRBV30 and TRBJ1-3; D remains ambiguous. This CDR3 is 13 amino acids long. CDR1 is GTSNPN, CDR2 SVGIG, per germline (reference sequence). CDR3 protein: CAGSILSGNTIYF. The CDR3 region has the DNA TGTGCCGGGAGTATCCTCTCTGGAAACACCATATATTTT.

V gene TRBV5-1 combines with J gene TRBJ2-3; 8 bases match TRBD1. Looked up from germline, CDR1 is SGHRS and CDR2 is YFSETQ. This CDR3 comprises 14 residues. J gave up 4 bases and V 6 bases, and 7 bases lay outside the gene matches. The CDR3 reads CASIRDRGADTQYF. For the CDR3, the DNA is TGCGCCAGCATAAGAGACAGGGGTGCAGATACGCAGTATTTT.

The rearrangement uses TRBV28 and TRBJ2-2; D ambiguous. Germline lookup yields CDR1 MDHEN and CDR2 SYDVKM. The germline V and J ends were trimmed by 2 bases and 1 base, with 8 bases remaining between them. The CDR3 has 15 residues. The CDR3 bases are TGTGCCAGCAGTTTAGATCTACTGAACACCGGGGAGCTGTTTTTT. It specifies CASSLDLLNTGELFF.

V usage is TRBV30 and J usage is TRBJ2-7; 10 nucleotides line up with TRBD1. With 1 base clipped from V and 3 bases from J, the junction kept 3 bases outside the gene matches. This CDR3 region has 14 residues. Looked up from germline, CDR1 is GTSNPN and CDR2 is SVGIG (reference sequence). The CDR3 DNA follows: TGTGCCTGGAGTGGGGGGGACAGGGGCTACGAGCAGTACTTC. It yields the protein CAWSGGDRGYEQYF.

CDR3 bases: TGTGCCAGCAGTCTAGCGGGAGAATCCTACAATGAGCAGTTCTTC. Translation gives CASSLAGESYNEQFF. The chain links TRBV2 to TRBJ2-1; 10 nucleotides line up with TRBD2. The CDR3 has 15 amino acids. J lost 1 base, V lost 5 bases, and 2 bases had no gene match. Germline assignment: CDR1 SNHLY and CDR2 FYNNEI.

J is TRBJ2-5 and V is TRBV18; 10 bases fit TRBD1. The closer fit of TRBJ2-7 to the DNA end suggests the J call may be wrong. Germline CDR1 reads KGHSH; CDR2 reads LQKENI. This CDR3 is built from 14 residues. CDR3 sequence (DNA): TGTGCCAGCTCACCGGGGACAGGGGCCTACGAGCAGTACTTC. Amino acids: CASSPGTGAYEQYF.

This clone was recorded only once. The J gene is TRBJ2-2, the V gene TRBV5-1; weak D call: TRBD1 (5 bases). V was trimmed by 0 bases and J by 0 bases, leaving 9 bases between them. Germline CDR1 SGHRS, CDR2 YFSETQ. The CDR3 spans 16 residues. The CDR3 DNA sequence: TGCGCCAGCAGCTTGGCAGGGCTATCGAACACCGGGGAGCTGTTTTTT. It specifies CASSLAGLSNTGELFF.

V usage is TRBV18 and J usage is TRBJ2-6; no definite D call. CDR1 is KGHSH, CDR2 LQKENI, per germline. Between the trimmed V and J ends, which lost 1 base and 0 bases, there was a span of 4 bases. The CDR3 has 15 amino acids. The CDR3 DNA reads as TGTGCCAGCTCACCACAAAGCTCTGGGGCCAACGTCCTGACTTTC. Its translation: CASSPQSSGANVLTF.

The genes are TRBV7-8 and TRBJ2-5, with D perhaps matching TRBD1 or TRBD2 (5 bases each). Trimming removed 7 bases from V and 5 bases from J, with 20 bases in between. This CDR3 is built from 15 residues. Germline loops: CDR1 SGHVS, CDR2 FQNEAQ. The CDR3 reads CASTTMSGRQETQYF. CDR3 sequence (DNA): TGTGCCAGCACCACCATGTCGGGGCGTCAGGAGACCCAGTACTTC.

This chain links TRBV7-6 with TRBJ2-1, with 9 positions matching TRBD2. The CDR3 consists of 17 residues. Germline-derived CDR1 and CDR2 are SGHVS and FNYEAQ. Trimming at V came to 5 bases and at J to 6 bases, leaving 14 bases not matched to a gene. In DNA, the CDR3 is TGTGCCAGCAGCACCCGAGGGGTAGCGGGAGTCGGCAATGAGCAGTTCTTC. The encoded protein is CASSTRGVAGVGNEQFF.

The chain carries TRBV27 and TRBJ2-3, with 10 bases matching TRBD2. Germline CDR1 reads MNHEY; CDR2 reads SMNVEV (reference sequence). This CDR3 has 19 residues. J gave up 6 bases and V 2 bases, and 17 bases lay outside the gene matches. The CDR3, as DNA: TGTGCCAGCAGTTTACAAGTGGGAAAAAGCGGGAGGGCCACGGATACGCAGTATTTT. It codes for CASSLQVGKSGRATDTQYF.

V gene TRBV5-1 combines with J gene TRBJ1-2; a weak D match, TRBD1 (5 bases). CDR3 size: 16 residues. Trimming removed 0 bases from V and 6 bases from J, with 18 bases in between. Germline V gene sequence: CDR1 SGHRS, CDR2 YFSETQ. The CDR3 sequence: CASSLVAGQSRHGYTF. The CDR3 DNA sequence: TGCGCCAGCAGCTTGGTAGCAGGACAAAGTAGGCATGGCTACACCTTC.

The chain uses TRBV10-3 and TRBJ1-2, with no clear D. V lost 3 bases and J 5 bases, leaving 16 bases between the germline ends. This CDR3 contains 15 residues. The germline V gene has CDR1 ENHRY and CDR2 SYGVKD. The CDR3 DNA reads as TGTGCCATCAGTGAAGAGGTTGGGCTCAGATATGGCTACACCTTC. This translates into CAISEEVGLRYGYTF.

This clone was seen a few times. V gene TRBV4-3 combines with J gene TRBJ1-4; D unclear. Germline V CDR1 and CDR2: LGHNA, YSLEER. Trimming stripped 6 bases from V and 8 bases from J, with 13 bases between. The CDR3 extends over 13 amino acids. The CDR3 loop reads CASSQNSQEKLFF. The CDR3 DNA reads as TGCGCCAGCAGTCAAAACTCCCAGGAAAAACTGTTTTTT.